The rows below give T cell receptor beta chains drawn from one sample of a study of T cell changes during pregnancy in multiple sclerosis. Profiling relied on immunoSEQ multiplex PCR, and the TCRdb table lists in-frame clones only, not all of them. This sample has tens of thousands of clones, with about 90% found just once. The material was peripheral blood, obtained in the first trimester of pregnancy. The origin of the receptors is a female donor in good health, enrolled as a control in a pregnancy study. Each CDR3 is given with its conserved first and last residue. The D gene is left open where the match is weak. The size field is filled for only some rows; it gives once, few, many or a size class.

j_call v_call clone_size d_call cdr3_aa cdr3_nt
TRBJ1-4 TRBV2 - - CASSLQGLSEKLFF TGTGCCAGCAGTCTCCAGGGTTTGAGTGAAAAACTGTTTTTT
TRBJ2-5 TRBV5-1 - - CASSLGSTGQETQYF TGCGCCAGCAGCTTGGGCTCGACAGGACAAGAGACCCAGTACTTC
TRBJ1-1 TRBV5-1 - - CASSLERGYTEAFF TGCGCCAGCAGCTTGGAGCGGGGGTACACTGAAGCTTTCTTT
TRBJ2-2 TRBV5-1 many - CASSLVRTGIAGELFF TGCGCCAGCAGCTTGGTAAGGACTGGAATCGCCGGGGAGCTGTTTTTT
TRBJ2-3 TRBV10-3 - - CAISQLADTQYF TGTGCCATCAGCCAGCTAGCGGATACGCAGTATTTT
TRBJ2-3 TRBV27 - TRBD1 CASRRTGGPDTQYF TGTGCCAGCAGGCGTACAGGGGGTCCAGATACGCAGTATTTT
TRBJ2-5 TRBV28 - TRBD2 CASSLVAWASGSGKTQYF TGTGCCAGCAGTTTAGTCGCGTGGGCTAGCGGGAGCGGAAAGACCCAGTACTTC
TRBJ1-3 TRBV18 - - CASSPQGLSTGNTIYF TGTGCCAGCTCACCGCAGGGGCTCTCGACGGGAAACACCATATATTTT
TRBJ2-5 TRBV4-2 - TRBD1 CASKGTGVQETQYF TGTGCCAGCAAGGGGACAGGGGTCCAAGAGACCCAGTACTTC
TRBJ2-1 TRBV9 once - CASSAPGLRQSEQFF TGTGCCAGCAGCGCTCCGGGACTCCGACAAAGTGAGCAGTTCTTC
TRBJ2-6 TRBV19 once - CASSIGVKSSGANVLTF TGTGCCAGTAGTATAGGCGTTAAGAGCTCTGGGGCCAACGTCCTGACTTTC
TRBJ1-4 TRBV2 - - CASTWAREKLFF TGTGCCAGCACATGGGCCAGGGAAAAACTGTTTTTT
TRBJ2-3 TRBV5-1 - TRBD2 CASSPSGSSTDTQYF TGCGCCAGCAGCCCGAGCGGGAGCAGCACAGATACGCAGTATTTT
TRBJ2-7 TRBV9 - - CASSEGMRDEQYF TGTGCCAGCTCAGAAGGGATGAGGGACGAGCAGTACTTC
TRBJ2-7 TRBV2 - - CASTQAYEQYF TGTGCCAGCACGCAGGCCTACGAGCAGTACTTC
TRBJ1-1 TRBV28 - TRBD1 CASSFRDRVVAFF TGTGCCAGCAGTTTTCGCGACAGGGTCGTAGCTTTCTTT
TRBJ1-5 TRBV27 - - CASGRNQPQHF TGTGCCAGTGGCCGCAATCAGCCCCAGCATTTT
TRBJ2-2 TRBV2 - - CASTEGPPMRDTGELFF TGTGCCAGCACGGAGGGGCCCCCTATGCGGGACACCGGGGAGCTGTTTTTT
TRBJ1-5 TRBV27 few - CASSFSGADQPQHF TGTGCCAGCAGTTTTAGTGGGGCAGATCAGCCCCAGCATTTT
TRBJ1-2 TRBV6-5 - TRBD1 CASRMTGGDPYGYTF TGTGCCAGCCGGATGACAGGGGGTGACCCGTATGGCTACACCTTC
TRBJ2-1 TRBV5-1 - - CASSAQGHEQFF TGCGCCAGCAGCGCCCAGGGGCATGAGCAGTTCTTC
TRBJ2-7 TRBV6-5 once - CASSQNGGFLYEQYF TGTGCCAGCAGTCAAAACGGCGGGTTCCTCTACGAGCAGTACTTC
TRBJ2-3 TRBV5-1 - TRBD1 CASSLVYGTGGTDTQYF TGCGCCAGCAGCTTGGTATACGGGACAGGGGGCACAGATACGCAGTATTTT
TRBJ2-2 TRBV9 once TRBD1 CASSLPQGAATGELFF TGTGCCAGCAGCCTCCCTCAGGGGGCCGCCACCGGGGAGCTGTTTTTT
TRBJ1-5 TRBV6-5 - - CASSPGGAFNQPQHF TGTGCCAGCAGCCCCGGGGGAGCTTTCAATCAGCCCCAGCATTTT
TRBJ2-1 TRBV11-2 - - CASSVDSSYNEQFF TGTGCCAGCAGCGTTGATAGCTCCTACAATGAGCAGTTCTTC
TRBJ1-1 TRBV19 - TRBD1 CASRRRDSQKAEAFF TGTGCCAGTAGGCGTCGGGACAGCCAAAAGGCTGAAGCTTTCTTT
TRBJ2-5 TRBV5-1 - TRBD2 CASSFASGKQETQYF TGCGCCAGCAGCTTCGCTAGCGGGAAGCAAGAGACCCAGTACTTC
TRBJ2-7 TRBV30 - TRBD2 CAWSPKGRLAGVEQYF TGTGCCTGGAGCCCCAAAGGGAGGCTAGCGGGAGTCGAGCAGTACTTC
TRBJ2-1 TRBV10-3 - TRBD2 CAVQNSGSSYEQFF TGTGCCGTCCAAAATAGCGGGAGCTCCTATGAGCAGTTCTTC
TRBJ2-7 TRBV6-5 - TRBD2 CASSWTSGSSYEQYF TGTGCCAGCAGCTGGACTAGCGGGAGCTCCTACGAGCAGTACTTC
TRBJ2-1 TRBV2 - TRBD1 CASSERDRGQFF TGTGCCAGCAGTGAAAGGGACAGGGGACAGTTCTTC
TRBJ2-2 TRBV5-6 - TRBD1 CASSPRQGWANTGELFF TGTGCCAGCAGCCCCAGACAGGGATGGGCGAACACCGGGGAGCTGTTTTTT
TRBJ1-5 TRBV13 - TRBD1 CACSSTRTGGQPQHF TGTGCCTGCAGCTCCACTCGAACAGGGGGTCAGCCCCAGCATTTT
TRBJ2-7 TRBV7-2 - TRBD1 CASSSWDRALEQYF TGTGCCAGCAGCTCCTGGGACAGGGCCCTCGAGCAGTACTTC
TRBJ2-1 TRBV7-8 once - CASSLEAAPYNEQFF TGTGCCAGCAGCTTAGAAGCGGCACCCTACAATGAGCAGTTCTTC
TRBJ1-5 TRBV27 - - CASRPYRDGNQPQHF TGTGCCAGCAGACCCTACAGGGATGGCAATCAGCCCCAGCATTTT
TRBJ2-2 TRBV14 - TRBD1 CASSQWTGANTGELFF TGTGCCAGCAGCCAGTGGACAGGCGCGAACACCGGGGAGCTGTTTTTT
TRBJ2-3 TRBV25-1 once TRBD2 CASSEGTSEYTDTQYF TGTGCCAGCAGTGAAGGGACTAGCGAGTACACAGATACGCAGTATTTT
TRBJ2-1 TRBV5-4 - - CASSPQRDDEQFF TGTGCCAGCAGCCCTCAGAGGGATGATGAGCAGTTCTTC
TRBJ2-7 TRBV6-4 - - CASSDDSSYEQYF TGTGCCAGCAGTGACGACAGCTCCTACGAGCAGTACTTC
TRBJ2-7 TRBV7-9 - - CASSFDFREQYF TGTGCCAGCAGCTTTGACTTCCGCGAGCAGTACTTC
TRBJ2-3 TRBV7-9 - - CASSLGLTDTQYF TGTGCCAGCAGCTTAGGACTCACAGATACGCAGTATTTT
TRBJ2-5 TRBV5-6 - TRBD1 CASSIDRGETQYF TGTGCCAGCAGCATCGACAGGGGAGAGACCCAGTACTTC
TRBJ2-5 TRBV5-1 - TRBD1 CASSQGQGGAETQYF TGCGCCAGCAGCCAAGGACAGGGAGGTGCAGAGACCCAGTACTTC
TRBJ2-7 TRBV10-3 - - CAISEALTARYEQYF TGTGCCATCAGTGAGGCGTTGACAGCCCGGTACGAGCAGTACTTC
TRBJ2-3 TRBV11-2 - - CASSFPGTDTQYF TGTGCCAGCAGCTTTCCGGGCACAGATACGCAGTATTTT
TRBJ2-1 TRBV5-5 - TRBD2 CASSLSSGRAGSSYNEQFF TGTGCCAGCAGCCTTTCTAGCGGGAGGGCCGGTAGCTCCTACAATGAGCAGTTCTTC
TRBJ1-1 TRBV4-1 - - CASSQDRLSEAFF TGCGCCAGCAGCCAAGATAGACTCAGCGAAGCTTTCTTT
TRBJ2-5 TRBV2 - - CASSKQGQETQYF TGTGCCAGCAGTAAACAGGGCCAAGAGACCCAGTACTTC
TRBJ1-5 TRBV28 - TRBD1 CASSFWLTGGNQPQHF TGTGCCAGCAGTTTTTGGCTGACAGGGGGCAATCAGCCCCAGCATTTT
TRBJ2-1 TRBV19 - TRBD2 CASRGTSGISSYNEQFF TGTGCCAGTAGAGGGACTAGCGGGATCAGCTCCTATAATGAGCAGTTCTTC
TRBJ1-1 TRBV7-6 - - CASSLGRGSFWTEAFF TGTGCCAGCAGCTTGGGTAGGGGCTCCTTCTGGACTGAAGCTTTCTTT
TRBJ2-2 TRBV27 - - CASSLFRNTGELFF TGTGCCAGCAGTTTATTTAGGAACACCGGGGAGCTGTTTTTT
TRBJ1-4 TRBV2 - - CASTKLTGGREKLFF TGTGCCAGCACCAAGCTGACAGGAGGACGGGAAAAACTGTTTTTT
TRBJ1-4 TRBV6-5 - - CASSPGRGKLFF TGTGCCAGCAGTCCTGGGAGGGGAAAACTGTTTTTT
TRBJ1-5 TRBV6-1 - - CASSRSPTGFQPQHF TGTGCCAGCAGCCGCAGTCCTACAGGGTTCCAGCCCCAGCATTTT